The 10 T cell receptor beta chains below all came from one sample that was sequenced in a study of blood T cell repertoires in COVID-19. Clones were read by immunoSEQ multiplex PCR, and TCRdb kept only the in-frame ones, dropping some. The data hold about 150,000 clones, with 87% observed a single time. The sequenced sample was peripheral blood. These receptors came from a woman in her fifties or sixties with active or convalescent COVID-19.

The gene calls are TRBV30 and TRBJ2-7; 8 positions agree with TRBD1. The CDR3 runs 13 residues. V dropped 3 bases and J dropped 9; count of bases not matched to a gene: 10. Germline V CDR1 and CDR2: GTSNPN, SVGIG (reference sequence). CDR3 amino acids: CAWSGTGATRQYF. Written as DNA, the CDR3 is TGTGCCTGGAGCGGGACAGGAGCTACGAGGCAGTACTTC.

This CDR3 is CASSHKREGAGYNEQFF. CDR3 coding DNA: TGCGCCAGCAGCCACAAGCGGGAGGGAGCGGGCTACAATGAGCAGTTCTTC. The V and J genes are TRBV4-1 and TRBJ2-1, with TRBD2 matching over 10 bases. V shed 3 bases and J 3 bases; nucleotides not matched to a gene: 8. Germline CDR1 reads MGHRA; CDR2 reads YSYEKL. The CDR3 spans 17 residues.

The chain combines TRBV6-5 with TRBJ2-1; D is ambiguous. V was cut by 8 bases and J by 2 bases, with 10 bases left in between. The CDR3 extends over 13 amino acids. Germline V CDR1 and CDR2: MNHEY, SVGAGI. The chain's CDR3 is CASFSGPYNEQFF. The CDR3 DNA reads TGTGCCAGCTTTTCAGGCCCCTACAATGAGCAGTTCTTC.

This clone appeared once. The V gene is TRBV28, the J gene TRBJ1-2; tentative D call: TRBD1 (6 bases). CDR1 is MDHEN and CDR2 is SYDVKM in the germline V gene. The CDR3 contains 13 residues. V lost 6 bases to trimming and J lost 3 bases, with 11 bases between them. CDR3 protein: CASRRGSDYGYTF. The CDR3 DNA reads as TGTGCCAGCAGGAGGGGGTCTGACTATGGCTACACCTTC.

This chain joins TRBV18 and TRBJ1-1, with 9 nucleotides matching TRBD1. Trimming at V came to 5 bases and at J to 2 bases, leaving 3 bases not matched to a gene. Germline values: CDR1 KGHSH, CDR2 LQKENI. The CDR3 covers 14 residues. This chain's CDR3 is CASSWDRVNTEAFF. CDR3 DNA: TGTGCCAGCTCATGGGACAGGGTAAACACTGAAGCTTTCTTT.

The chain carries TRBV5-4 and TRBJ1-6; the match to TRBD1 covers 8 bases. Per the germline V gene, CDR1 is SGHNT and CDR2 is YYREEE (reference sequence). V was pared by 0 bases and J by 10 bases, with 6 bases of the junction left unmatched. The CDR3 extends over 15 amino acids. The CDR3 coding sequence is TGTGCCAGCAGCTTGGGCTCAGGGGGCAAATCACCCCTCCACTTT. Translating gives CASSLGSGGKSPLHF.

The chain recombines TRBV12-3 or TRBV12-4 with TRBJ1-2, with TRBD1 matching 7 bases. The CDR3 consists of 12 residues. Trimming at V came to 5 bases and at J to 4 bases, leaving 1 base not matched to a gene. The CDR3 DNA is TGTGCCAGCAGTGGGGACAGCTATGGCTACACCTTC. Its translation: CASSGDSYGYTF.

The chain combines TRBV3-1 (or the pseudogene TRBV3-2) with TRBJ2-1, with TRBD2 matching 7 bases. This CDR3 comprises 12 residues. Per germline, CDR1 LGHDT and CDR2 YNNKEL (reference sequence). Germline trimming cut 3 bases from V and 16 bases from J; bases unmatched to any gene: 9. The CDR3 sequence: CASSHRDYGSFF. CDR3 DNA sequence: TGTGCCAGCAGCCACCGGGACTATGGATCTTTCTTC.

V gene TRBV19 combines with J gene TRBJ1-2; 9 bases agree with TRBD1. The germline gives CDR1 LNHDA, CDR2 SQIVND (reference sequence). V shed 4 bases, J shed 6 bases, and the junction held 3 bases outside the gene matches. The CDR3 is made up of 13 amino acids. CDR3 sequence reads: CASSTTGGDGYTF. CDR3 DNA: TGTGCCAGTAGTACGACAGGGGGGGATGGCTACACCTTC.

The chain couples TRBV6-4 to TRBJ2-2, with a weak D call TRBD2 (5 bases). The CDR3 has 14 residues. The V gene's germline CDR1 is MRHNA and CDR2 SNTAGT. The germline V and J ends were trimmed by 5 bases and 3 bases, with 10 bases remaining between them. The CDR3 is CASSPDFYTGELFF. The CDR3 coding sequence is TGTGCCAGCAGTCCGGACTTCTACACCGGGGAGCTGTTTTTT.